This T cell receptor beta chain was sequenced in a study of T-cell memory formation after mild COVID-19. Across the whole study: TCR clusters were largely donor specific.

TCRdb itself ran the 5' RACE reads through MiXCR, one entry per CDR3 protein. The table shows 50,000 to 70,000 distinct CDR3 sequences, with less than 15% occurring only once. CDR3 length equals 15 residues. V gave up 2 bases and J gave up 4 bases, with 12 bases separating them. From germline, CDR1 is SGHTA and CDR2 FQGNSA. Study observations and caveats: Researchers report contracting CD4+ clones mostly in CM and EM, with CD8+ clones in EMRA. Cross-reactive memory appears to have joined, as suggested by some responding clones showing up in pre-infection memory.

This clonotype has just a few counts. The target antigen is unknown. The sequence came from a man aged 18 to 35 who had mild COVID-19 (a few samples of this study predate the infection). Cell type and time point are not known. The V and J genes are TRBV7-2 and TRBJ1-3; a weak D match, TRBD1 (6 bases). The sequencing sample was made of PBMCs or a T cell subset sorted from them (not recorded which). The CDR3 nucleotides are TGTGCCAGCAGCTTATCCGGGGGCGCAGGAAACACCATATATTTT. This codes for CASSLSGGAGNTIYF.